This T cell receptor beta chain was observed in a study of cytomegalovirus exposure and HLA in healthy donors. Whole-study results and caveats: Some TCR beta chains (164 of them) were listed as cytomegalovirus-associated.

60 Vbeta and 13 Jbeta primers were used in PCR. Clones were sequenced by immunoSEQ multiplex PCR, and TCRdb holds only the in-frame ones, with some missing. The sample lists roughly 230,000 clones, about nine tenths occurring once. Remarks on this clone: Its antigen is unidentified.

The sequence came from a girl aged 2 to 9 in good health and CMV-seronegative. The sample comprised PBMCs.

The CDR3, as DNA: TGTGCCAGCAGCGTAGCTACAGGGGGCGTCGGCGGGGAGCTGTTTTTT. Protein product: CASSVATGGVGGELFF. The chain recombines TRBV9 with TRBJ2-2, with 9 bases aligning to TRBD1. V was pared by 0 bases and J by 7 bases, with 7 bases of the junction left unmatched. The CDR3 is 16 residues long. Germline assignment: CDR1 SGDLS and CDR2 YYNGEE.